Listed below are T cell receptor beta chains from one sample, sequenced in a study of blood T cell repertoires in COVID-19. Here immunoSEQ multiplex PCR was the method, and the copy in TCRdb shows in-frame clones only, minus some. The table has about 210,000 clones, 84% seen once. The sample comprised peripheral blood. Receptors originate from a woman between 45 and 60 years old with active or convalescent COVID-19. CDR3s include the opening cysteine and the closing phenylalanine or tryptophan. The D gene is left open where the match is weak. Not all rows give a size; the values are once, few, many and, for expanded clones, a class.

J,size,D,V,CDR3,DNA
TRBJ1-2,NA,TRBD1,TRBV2,CASILGTGWDGYTF,TGTGCCAGTATCCTCGGGACAGGGTGGGATGGCTACACCTTC
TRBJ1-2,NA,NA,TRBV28,CASRRRGGNNYGYTF,TGTGCCAGCAGACGACGGGGGGGGAATAACTATGGCTACACCTTC
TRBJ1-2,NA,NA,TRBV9,CASAGDSAGYTF,TGTGCCAGCGCAGGGGATTCGGCTGGCTACACCTTC
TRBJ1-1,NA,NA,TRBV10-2,CASVEWGVTEAFF,TGCGCCAGCGTAGAATGGGGGGTCACTGAAGCTTTCTTT
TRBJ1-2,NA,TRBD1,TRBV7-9,CASSSTGAAVGYTF,TGTGCCAGCAGCTCGACAGGGGCCGCCGTCGGCTACACCTTC
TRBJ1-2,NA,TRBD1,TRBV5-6,CASRVGGSAGYTF,TGTGCCAGCAGGGTAGGGGGCTCGGCTGGCTACACCTTC
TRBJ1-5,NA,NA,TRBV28,CASSLFGEVSNQPQHF,TGTGCCAGCAGTTTATTCGGGGAGGTGAGCAATCAGCCCCAGCATTTT
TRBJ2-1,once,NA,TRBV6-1,CASSEAAGRYNEQFF,TGTGCCAGCAGTGAAGCTGCGGGGAGGTACAATGAGCAGTTCTTC
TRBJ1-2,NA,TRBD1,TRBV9,CASSVVGQGDGYTF,TGTGCCAGCAGCGTAGTTGGACAGGGGGATGGCTACACCTTC
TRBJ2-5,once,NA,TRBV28,CAIERGETQYF,TGTGCCATTGAACGAGGGGAGACCCAGTACTTC
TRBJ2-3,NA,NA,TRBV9,CASSVGLPPDTQYF,TGTGCCAGCAGCGTAGGACTTCCCCCCGATACGCAGTATTTT
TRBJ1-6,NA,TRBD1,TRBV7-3,CASSSGQGGTPLHF,TGTGCCAGCAGCTCCGGACAGGGAGGGACACCCCTCCACTTT
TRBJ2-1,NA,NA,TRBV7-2,CASSLGRRGDNEQFF,TGTGCCAGCAGCTTAGGGAGACGCGGGGACAATGAGCAGTTCTTC
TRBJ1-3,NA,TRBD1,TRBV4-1,CASRQAGQGNTIYF,TGCGCCAGCAGACAAGCGGGACAGGGAAACACCATATATTTT
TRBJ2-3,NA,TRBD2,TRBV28,CASSFERGRADTQYF,TGTGCCAGCAGTTTCGAGCGGGGGAGGGCAGATACGCAGTATTTT
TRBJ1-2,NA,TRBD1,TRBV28,CASSIGGGFGGPNNYGYTF,TGTGCCAGCTCTATTGGAGGGGGCTTCGGGGGCCCTAATAACTATGGCTACACCTTC
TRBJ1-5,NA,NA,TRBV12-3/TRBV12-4,CASSGQPGQPQHF,TGTGCCAGCAGTGGACAGCCGGGTCAGCCCCAGCATTTT
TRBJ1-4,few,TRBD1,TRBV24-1,CATSEGTGLGEKLFF,TGTGCCACCAGTGAAGGGACAGGGTTGGGGGAAAAACTGTTTTTT
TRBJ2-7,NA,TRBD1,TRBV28,CASSPSDRVVEQYF,TGTGCCAGCAGTCCCTCGGACAGGGTGGTTGAGCAGTACTTC
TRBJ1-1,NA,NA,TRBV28,CASSSTLAEAFF,TGTGCCAGCAGCTCGACGCTAGCCGAAGCTTTCTTT
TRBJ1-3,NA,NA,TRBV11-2,CASSLGGGAITIYF,TGTGCCAGCAGCTTAGGAGGGGGGGCCATCACCATATATTTT
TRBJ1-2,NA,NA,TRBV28,CASSLQQGFYGYTF,TGTGCCAGCAGTTTACAACAGGGTTTCTATGGCTACACCTTC
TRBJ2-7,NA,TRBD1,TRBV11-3,CASSGGQGLEQYF,TGTGCCAGCAGCGGGGGACAGGGACTCGAGCAGTACTTC
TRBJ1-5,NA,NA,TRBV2,CASSGSTGNQPQHF,TGTGCCAGCAGTGGCTCAACAGGCAATCAGCCCCAGCATTTT
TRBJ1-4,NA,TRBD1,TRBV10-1,CASSSTGAGNEKLFF,TGCGCCAGCAGTTCGACAGGGGCCGGGAATGAAAAACTGTTTTTT
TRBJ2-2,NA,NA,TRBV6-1,CASSGQFGQLTGELFF,TGTGCCAGCAGTGGCCAGTTCGGACAGCTAACCGGGGAGCTGTTTTTT
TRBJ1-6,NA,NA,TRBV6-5,CASSPSGAGSPLHF,TGTGCCAGCAGCCCAAGTGGGGCAGGGTCACCCCTCCACTTT
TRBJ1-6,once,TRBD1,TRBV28,CASVPGTGMGSPLHF,TGTGCCAGCGTACCCGGGACAGGGATGGGTTCACCCCTCCACTTT
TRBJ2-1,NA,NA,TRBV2,CASSPHNEQFF,TGTGCCAGCAGTCCTCACAATGAGCAGTTCTTC
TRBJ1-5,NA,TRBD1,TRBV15,CATSRVRTGGSYQPQHF,TGTGCCACCAGCAGAGTCCGGACAGGAGGATCATATCAGCCCCAGCATTTT
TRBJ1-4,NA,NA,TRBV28,CASSLIQEAEKLFF,TGTGCCAGCAGTTTAATCCAGGAGGCGGAAAAACTGTTTTTT
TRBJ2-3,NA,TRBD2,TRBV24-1,CATGAGRVTDTQYF,TGTGCCACCGGGGCCGGGAGGGTCACAGATACGCAGTATTTT
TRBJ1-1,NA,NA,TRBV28,CASSSPGIGTEAFF,TGTGCCAGCAGTTCCCCAGGGATTGGCACTGAAGCTTTCTTT
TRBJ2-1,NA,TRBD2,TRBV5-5,CASSLGQWSGPGGQFF,TGTGCCAGCAGCTTGGGTCAGTGGTCAGGACCGGGAGGGCAGTTCTTC
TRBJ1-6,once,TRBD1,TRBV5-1,CASSPRQGRNSPLHF,TGCGCCAGCAGCCCACGACAGGGCCGTAATTCACCCCTCCACTTT
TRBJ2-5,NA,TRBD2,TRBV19,CATKKGLAGETQYF,TGTGCCACCAAAAAGGGGTTAGCGGGAGAGACCCAGTACTTC
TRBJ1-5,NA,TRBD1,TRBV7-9,CASSSTGGYQPQHF,TGTGCCAGCAGCTCTACAGGGGGATACCAGCCCCAGCATTTT
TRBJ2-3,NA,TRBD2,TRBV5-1,CASSLASFSTGLDTDTQYF,TGCGCCAGCAGCTTGGCATCATTTAGCACGGGACTAGACACAGATACGCAGTATTTT
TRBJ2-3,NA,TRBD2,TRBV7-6,CASSPTWTSGGPYF,TGTGCCAGCAGTCCAACCTGGACTAGCGGGGGGCCGTATTTT
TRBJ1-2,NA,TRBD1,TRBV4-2,CASSPEDRVEYGYTF,TGTGCCAGCAGCCCGGAGGACAGGGTGGAATATGGCTACACCTTC
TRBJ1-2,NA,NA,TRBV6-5,CASSKTDSYGYTF,TGTGCCAGCAGTAAGACAGATTCCTATGGCTACACCTTC
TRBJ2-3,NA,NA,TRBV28,CASNGWGRGTDTQYF,TGTGCCAGCAACGGGTGGGGCAGGGGCACAGATACGCAGTATTTT
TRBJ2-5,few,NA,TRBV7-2,CASSSKVGLETQYF,TGTGCCAGCAGCTCCAAGGTCGGACTAGAGACCCAGTACTTC
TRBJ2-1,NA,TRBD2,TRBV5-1,CASSGGLAAYNEQFF,TGCGCCAGCAGCGGAGGACTAGCGGCTTACAATGAGCAGTTCTTC
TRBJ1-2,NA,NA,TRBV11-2,CASSLVHGNYGYTF,TGTGCCAGCAGCTTAGTACACGGGAACTATGGCTACACCTTC
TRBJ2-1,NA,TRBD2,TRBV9,CASSVRLARYNEQFF,TGTGCCAGCAGCGTACGACTAGCCCGTTACAATGAGCAGTTCTTC
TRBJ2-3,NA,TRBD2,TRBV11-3,CASSSGLAGPSTDTQYF,TGTGCCAGCAGCTCTGGACTAGCGGGACCCAGCACAGATACGCAGTATTTT
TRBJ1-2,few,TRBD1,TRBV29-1,CSAPGDREGGYTF,TGCAGCGCCCCAGGGGACAGGGAAGGCGGCTACACCTTC
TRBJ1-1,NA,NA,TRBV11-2,CASRLGQWDTEAFF,TGTGCCAGCAGACTGGGGCAGTGGGACACTGAAGCTTTCTTT